Shown below are 20 T cell receptor beta chains from a single sample sequenced in a study of regulatory T cells in long-lasting Graves disease. The authors built TCR beta libraries using iRepertoire HTBI primers and Arm-PCR of CDR3 regions. TCRdb used MiXCR to reprocess the multiplex PCR reads, holding one entry per CDR3 protein. The sample shows around 460,000 distinct CDR3 sequences, 20% to 25% of them seen only once. Sample time point: persistent/refractory GD, antithyroid drugs over 5 years with positive TRAb. The TCR library was made from RNA that had been extracted from PBMCs in TRIzol. Sequences were derived from peripheral blood mononuclear cells (PBMCs), sampled when the disease was refractory, from a patient treated with antithyroid drugs. Receptors originate from a female donor with Graves disease.

The rearrangement links TRBV9 to TRBJ1-1; the D is unclear. V lost 0 bases, J lost 1 base, and 7 bases lay in between. The CDR3 sequence is 14 residues long. Germline CDR1 is SGDLS and CDR2 is YYNGEE. The chain's CDR3 is CASSVEAGNTEAFF. DNA for the CDR3: TGTGCCAGCAGCGTAGAGGCAGGGAACACTGAAGCTTTCTTT.

This clonotype was counted many times. J is TRBJ2-2 and V is TRBV30, with D possibly being TRBD2 (5 bases). The V and J ends lost 3 bases and 6 bases respectively, with 11 bases between them. CDR1 GTSNPN and CDR2 SVGIG come from the germline V gene (reference sequence). The CDR3 extends over 13 amino acids. CDR3 loop: CAWRAGSAGELFF. CDR3 DNA sequence: TGTGCCTGGAGGGCGGGTTCCGCCGGGGAGCTGTTTTTT.

This clonotype occurred a few times. One end of the junction varies from germline; a read error may be responsible. This chain uses TRBV5-1 with TRBJ1-5; perhaps TRBD1 as D (5 bases). The germline gives CDR1 SGHRS, CDR2 YFSETQ. The CDR3 loop spans 15 amino acids. The CDR3 region is CASSLGGVSNQSQHF. The CDR3 DNA reads as TGCGCCAGCAGCTTGGGGGGGGTGAGCAATCAGTCCCAGCATTTT.

V and J are TRBV4-1 and TRBJ1-1; tentatively, D is TRBD1 (5 bases). The CDR3 consists of 12 residues. Trimming removed 4 bases from V and 10 bases from J, with 13 bases in between. Germline CDR1 MGHRA, CDR2 YSYEKL. CDR3: CASSRTGGLAFF. CDR3 nucleotide sequence: TGCGCCAGCAGCCGGACTGGGGGGTTAGCTTTCTTT.

J is TRBJ2-7 and V is TRBV7-9, with D unresolved. V lost 7 bases, J lost 7 bases, and 14 bases lay in between. Germline CDR1 reads SEHNR; CDR2 reads FQNEAQ (reference sequence). There are 12 residues in the CDR3. CDR3 protein: CASTERPGEQYF. CDR3 nucleotides: TGTGCCAGCACCGAACGGCCGGGTGAGCAGTACTTC.

Points on this clonotype: A far bigger clonotype differs at one base, so this is likely a read error. The V call is TRBV12-3 or TRBV12-4, the J call TRBJ1-2, with 12 positions matching TRBD1. The CDR3 runs 12 residues. Germline trimming cut 7 bases from V and 8 bases from J; bases unmatched to any gene: 2. The CDR3 DNA reads as TGTGCCAGCACCGGGACAGGGGGCGGCTACACCTTC. Its translation is CASTGTGGGYTF.

This clonotype was found many times. The CDR3 bases are TGCAGTGCTGACATAGCGGGGTTGGGCATTCAGTACTTC. This codes for CSADIAGLGIQYF. V and J are TRBV20-1 and TRBJ2-4; 8 nucleotides agree with TRBD2. CDR1 is DFQATT and CDR2 is SNEGSKA in the germline V gene (reference sequence). The junction had 9 bases not matched to a gene; V was cut back by 5 bases and J by 9 bases. There are 13 residues in the CDR3.

In this sample, this clonotype turned up many times. The chain uses TRBV12-3 or TRBV12-4 and TRBJ2-7; 7 bases line up with TRBD1. J lost 12 bases, V lost 8 bases, and 13 bases had no gene match. The CDR3 consists of 12 residues. This CDR3 is CASGTGDARLYF. In nucleotides, the CDR3 is TGTGCCAGCGGAACAGGGGATGCGCGTCTGTACTTC.

This chain joins TRBV20-1 and TRBJ2-7; 10 nucleotides align to TRBD1. CDR1 and CDR2 from the germline V gene are DFQATT and SNEGSKA (reference sequence). After removal of 5 bases from V and 4 bases from J, the junction contained 8 bases not matched to a gene. The length of the CDR3 is 14 residues. CDR3 in DNA: TGCAGTGCTTCGTCCGGGACAGGGGCTTACGAGCAGTACTTC. Protein sequence: CSASSGTGAYEQYF.

The chain combines TRBV6-5 with TRBJ2-7, with TRBD1 as a possible D gene (6 bases). Germline V gives CDR1 MNHEY, CDR2 SVGAGI. V gave up 6 bases and J gave up 3 bases, with 18 bases separating them. The CDR3 runs 15 residues. The CDR3 sequence is CASRYRRDNYYEQYF. Here the CDR3 DNA reads TGTGCCAGCAGATACCGCCGGGACAACTACTACGAGCAGTACTTC.

Ten or more counts support this clonotype. The CDR3 region is CASSPGEEEKLFF. CDR3 DNA sequence: TGTGCCAGCAGTCCAGGGGAGGAGGAAAAACTGTTTTTT. This chain uses TRBV7-9 with TRBJ1-4, with D possibly matching TRBD1 (6 bases). CDR3 length: 13 residues. The V gene's germline CDR1 is SEHNR and CDR2 FQNEAQ (reference sequence). Trimming stripped 6 bases from V and 8 bases from J, with 13 bases between.

Ten or more counts support this clonotype. The genes are TRBV6-9 and TRBJ1-4, with unresolved D. The CDR3 spans 16 residues. Between the trimmed V and J ends, which lost 3 bases and 0 bases, there was a span of 11 bases. The germline V gene encodes CDR1 MNHGY and CDR2 SVAAGI. CDR3: CASSYPTYATNEKLFF. The CDR3 DNA reads TGTGCCAGCAGTTACCCCACCTATGCAACTAATGAAAAACTGTTTTTT.

The J gene is TRBJ2-7, the V gene TRBV6-1, with D perhaps matching TRBD2 (6 bases). CDR3 length: 11 residues. Germline V gene lookup returns CDR1 MNHNS and CDR2 SASEGT. Trimming pared 6 bases from V and 7 bases from J, leaving 10 bases between. The CDR3 DNA reads TGTGCCAGCAGGAGCGCGGGAGAGCAGTACTTC. This gives the protein CASRSAGEQYF.

This clonotype was picked up many times. CDR3 DNA: TGTGCCAGCAGTGGGGGGCAACATAGCAATCAGCCCCAGCATTTT. It is translated as CASSGGQHSNQPQHF. The V gene is TRBV12-3 or TRBV12-4, the J gene TRBJ1-5; a weak D match, TRBD1 (6 bases). This CDR3 has 15 residues. V was pared by 5 bases and J by 0 bases, with 11 bases between.

A remark on this clonotype: A much bigger clone sits one base away, suggesting this may be a read error. The rearrangement uses TRBV6-1 and TRBJ2-7; TRBD2 matches at 7 bases. The V gene end was trimmed by 8 bases and the J gene end by 6 bases; junction bases not matched to a gene: 13. CDR1 MNHNS and CDR2 SASEGT come from the germline V gene. There are 14 residues in the CDR3. CDR3 sequence: CASGTLTGRCEQYF. DNA for the CDR3: TGTGCCAGCGGAACCTTGACCGGGAGGTGCGAGCAGTACTTC.

This clonotype turned up a few times. The chain uses TRBV20-1 and TRBJ2-1, with 13 bases lining up with TRBD2. J gave up 5 bases and V 6 bases, and 4 bases lay outside the gene matches. CDR3 length: 14 residues. Germline-derived CDR1 and CDR2 are DFQATT and SNEGSKA (reference sequence). The CDR3 bases are TGCAGTGCGCCCGGACTAGCGGGAGACAATGAGCAGTTCTTC. Its translation: CSAPGLAGDNEQFF.

The rearrangement links TRBV9 to TRBJ2-2; TRBD2 matches at 8 bases. Germline assignment: CDR1 SGDLS and CDR2 YYNGEE. V lost 3 bases, J lost 6 bases, and 4 bases stayed unmatched. The CDR3 runs to 14 residues. DNA of the CDR3: TGTGCCAGCAGCGCGCGGGAGGTACCCGGGGAGCTGTTTTTT. It is translated as CASSAREVPGELFF.

The rearrangement uses TRBV12-3 or TRBV12-4 and TRBJ2-6, with D hard to call. V was pared by 1 base and J by 2 bases, with 9 bases between. The CDR3 is 16 amino acids. The CDR3 DNA is TGTGCCAGCAGTTTAGGTTGGTCAGCTGGGGCCAACGTCCTGACTTTC. Translated: CASSLGWSAGANVLTF.

V and J are TRBV12-3 or TRBV12-4 and TRBJ2-3, with a possible D match to TRBD2 (5 bases). The CDR3 loop spans 14 amino acids. With 4 bases removed from V and 0 bases from J, the gap between germline ends came to 8 bases. CDR3 loop: CASSSRTSTDTQYF. The DNA of the CDR3 is TGTGCCAGCAGTTCTAGGACTAGCACAGATACGCAGTATTTT.

This clonotype was detected many times. This sequence joins TRBV12-3 or TRBV12-4 and TRBJ1-4; 8 bases are shared with TRBD1. V gave up 6 bases and J gave up 6 bases; unmatched junction bases: 6. CDR3 size: 14 residues. CDR3: CASSLGTGYEKLFF. The DNA for the CDR3 is TGTGCCAGCAGCCTAGGGACAGGTTATGAAAAACTGTTTTTT.